This TCR beta chain was retrieved from a study of blood T cell repertoires in COVID-19. This clone came up once. Germline V gene data show CDR1 as SGHTA and CDR2 as FQGNSA. The CDR3 has 14 amino acids. Trimming stripped 6 bases from V and 4 bases from J, with 13 bases between. The method was immunoSEQ multiplex PCR; TCRdb's version includes in-frame clones alone and lacks a portion of them. The sample lists over 200,000 clones, roughly 90% seen once, with 4% to 5.5% in the top ten. This clonotype was sampled from a woman aged 40-49 years with acute or convalescent COVID-19. This chain links TRBV7-2 with TRBJ2-1, with unresolved D. The specimen was peripheral blood. The DNA for the CDR3 is TGTGCCAGCAGGCCATCAACAGAGTACAATGAGCAGTTCTTC. This codes for CASRPSTEYNEQFF.